The clone carrying this T cell receptor beta chain was found a few times. No antigen is known for it. These data belong to a study of beta chain features in type 1 diabetes. Trimming took off 4 bases at V and 1 base at J, with 14 bases between the two ends. CDR1 is MNHEY, CDR2 SVGAGI, per germline. The CDR3 is 15 residues long. General study findings and limits: Fewer junction insertions and more nucleotide deletions appeared in type 1 diabetes patients.

The entirety of the isolated RNA underwent reverse transcription, so expressed TCRB transcripts were sequenced. Profiled with immunoSEQ multiplex PCR; TCRdb holds only in-frame clones, not every one. The sample records about 140,000 clones, roughly 7.2% being singletons. The V gene is TRBV6-5, the J gene TRBJ2-7; D perhaps matches TRBD2 (5 bases). This receptor was taken from a woman between 25 and 40 years old in good health. The sample was central memory CD4+ T cells from blood. CDR3 residues: CASSFRGGTSYEQYF. The CDR3 coding sequence is TGTGCCAGCAGTTTCCGGGGTGGCACATCCTACGAGCAGTACTTC.